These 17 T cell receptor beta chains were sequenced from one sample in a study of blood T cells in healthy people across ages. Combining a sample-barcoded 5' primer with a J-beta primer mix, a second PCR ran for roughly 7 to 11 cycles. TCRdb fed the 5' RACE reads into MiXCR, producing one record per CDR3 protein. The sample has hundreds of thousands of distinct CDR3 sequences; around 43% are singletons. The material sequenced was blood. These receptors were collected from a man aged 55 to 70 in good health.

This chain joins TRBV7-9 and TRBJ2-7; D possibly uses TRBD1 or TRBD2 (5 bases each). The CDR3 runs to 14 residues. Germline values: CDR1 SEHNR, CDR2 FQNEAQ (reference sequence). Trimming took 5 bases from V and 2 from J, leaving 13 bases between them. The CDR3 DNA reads TGTGCCAGCAGCGTATCGGGGCAGGCCTACGAGCAGTACTTC. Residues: CASSVSGQAYEQYF.

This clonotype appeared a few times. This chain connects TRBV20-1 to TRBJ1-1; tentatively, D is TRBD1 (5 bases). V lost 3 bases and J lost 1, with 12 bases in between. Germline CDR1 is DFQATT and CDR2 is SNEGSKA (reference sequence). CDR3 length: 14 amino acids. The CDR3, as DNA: TGCAGTGCTAGTCGTTACACAGGGAACACTGAAGCTTTCTTT. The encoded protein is CSASRYTGNTEAFF.

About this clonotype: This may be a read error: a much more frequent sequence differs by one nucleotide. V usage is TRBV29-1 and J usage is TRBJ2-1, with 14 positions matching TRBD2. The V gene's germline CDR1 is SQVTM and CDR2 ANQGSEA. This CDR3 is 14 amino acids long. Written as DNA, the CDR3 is TGCAGCGTTGGACTAGCGGGGGGGCAGGATGAGCTGTTCTTC. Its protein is CSVGLAGGQDELFF.

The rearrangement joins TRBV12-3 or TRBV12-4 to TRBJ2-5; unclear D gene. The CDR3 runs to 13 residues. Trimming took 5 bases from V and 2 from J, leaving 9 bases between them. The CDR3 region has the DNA TGTGCCAGCAGTAATCTCCATCAAGAGACCCAGTACTTC. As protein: CASSNLHQETQYF.

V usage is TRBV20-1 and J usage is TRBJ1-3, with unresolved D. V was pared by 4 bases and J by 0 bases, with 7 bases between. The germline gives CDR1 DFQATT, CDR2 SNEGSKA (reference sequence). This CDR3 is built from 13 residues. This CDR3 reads CSATGPSGNTIYF. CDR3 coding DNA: TGCAGTGCTACAGGTCCCTCTGGAAACACCATATATTTT.

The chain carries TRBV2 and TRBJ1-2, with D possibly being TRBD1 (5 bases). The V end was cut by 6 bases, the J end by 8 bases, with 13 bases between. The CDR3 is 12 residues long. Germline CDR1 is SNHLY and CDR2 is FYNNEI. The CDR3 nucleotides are TGTGCCAGCAGGGAGGGACTCGGGGGCTACACCTTC. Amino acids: CASREGLGGYTF. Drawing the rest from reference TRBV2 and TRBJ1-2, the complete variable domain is EPEVTQTPSHQVTQMGQEVILRCVPISNHLYFYWYRQILGQKVEFLVSFYNNEISEKSEIFDDQFSVERPDGSNFTLKIRSTKLEDSAMYFCASREGLGGYTFGSGTRLTVV.

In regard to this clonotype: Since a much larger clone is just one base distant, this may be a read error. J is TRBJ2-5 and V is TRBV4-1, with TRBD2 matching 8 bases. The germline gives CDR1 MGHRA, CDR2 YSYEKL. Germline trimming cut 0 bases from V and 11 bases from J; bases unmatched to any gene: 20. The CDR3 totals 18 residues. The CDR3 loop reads CASSQDRAGVSTRNEQYF. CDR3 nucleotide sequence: TGCGCCAGCAGCCAAGATCGAGCGGGAGTTTCTACGAGAAATGAGCAGTACTTC.

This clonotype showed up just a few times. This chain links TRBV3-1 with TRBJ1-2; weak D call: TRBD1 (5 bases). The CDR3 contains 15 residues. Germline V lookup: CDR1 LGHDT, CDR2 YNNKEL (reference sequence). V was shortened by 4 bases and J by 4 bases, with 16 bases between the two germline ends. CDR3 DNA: TGTGCCAGCAGCCCACGGGGGTCGACCGCCTATGGCTACACCTTC. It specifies CASSPRGSTAYGYTF. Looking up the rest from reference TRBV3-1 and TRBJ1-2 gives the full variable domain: DTAVSQTPKYLVTQMGNDKSIKCEQNLGHDTMYWYKQDSKKFLKIMFSYNNKELIINETVPNRFSPKSPDKAHLNLHINSLELGDSAVYFCASSPRGSTAYGYTFGSGTRLTVV.

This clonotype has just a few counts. CDR3 sequence (DNA): TGCAGCGCACGGACAGACGGATTCAGTCAGCCCCAGCATTTT. Amino acid sequence: CSARTDGFSQPQHF. The chain uses TRBV29-1 and TRBJ1-5; a possible D gene is TRBD1 (6 bases). Germline values: CDR1 SQVTM, CDR2 ANQGSEA. The CDR3 consists of 14 residues. V was trimmed by 7 bases and J by 6 bases, leaving 19 bases between them.

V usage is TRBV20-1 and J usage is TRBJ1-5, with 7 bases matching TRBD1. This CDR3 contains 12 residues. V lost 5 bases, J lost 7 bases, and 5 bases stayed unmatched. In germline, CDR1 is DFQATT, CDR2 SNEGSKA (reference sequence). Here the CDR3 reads CSAVTGEQPQHF. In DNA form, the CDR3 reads TGCAGTGCTGTTACAGGGGAGCAGCCCCAGCATTTT.

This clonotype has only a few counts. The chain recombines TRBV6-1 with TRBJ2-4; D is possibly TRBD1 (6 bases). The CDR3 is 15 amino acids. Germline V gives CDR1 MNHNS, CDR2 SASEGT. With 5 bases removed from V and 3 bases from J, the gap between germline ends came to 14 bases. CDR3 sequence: CASSWDNRGKNIQYF. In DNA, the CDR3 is TGTGCCAGCAGTTGGGACAATAGAGGCAAAAACATTCAGTACTTC.

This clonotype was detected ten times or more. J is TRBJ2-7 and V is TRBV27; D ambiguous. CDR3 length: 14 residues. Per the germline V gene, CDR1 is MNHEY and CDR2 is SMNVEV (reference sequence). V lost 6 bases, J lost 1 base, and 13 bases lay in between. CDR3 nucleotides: TGTGCCAGCAGCTTGTCGGGCCGATCCTACGAGCAGTACTTC. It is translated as CASSLSGRSYEQYF.

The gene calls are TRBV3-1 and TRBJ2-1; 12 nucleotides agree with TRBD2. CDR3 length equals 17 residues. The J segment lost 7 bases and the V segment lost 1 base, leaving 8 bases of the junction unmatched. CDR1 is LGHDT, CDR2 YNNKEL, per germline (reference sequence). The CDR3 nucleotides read TGTGCCAGCAGCCAAGCTGCTAGCGGGGGGGCTAAGAATGAGCAGTTCTTC. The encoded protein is CASSQAASGGAKNEQFF.

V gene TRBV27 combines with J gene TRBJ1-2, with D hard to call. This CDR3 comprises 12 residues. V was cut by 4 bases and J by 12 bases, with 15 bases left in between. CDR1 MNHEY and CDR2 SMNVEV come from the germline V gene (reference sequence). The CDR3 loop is CASSSLGRAHTF. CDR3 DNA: TGTGCCAGCAGTTCTTTGGGTCGGGCTCACACCTTC.

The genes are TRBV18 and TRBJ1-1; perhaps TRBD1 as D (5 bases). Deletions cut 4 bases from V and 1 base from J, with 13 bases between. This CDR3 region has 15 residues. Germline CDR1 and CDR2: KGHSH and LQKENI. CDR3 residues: CASSQEIGTNTEAFF. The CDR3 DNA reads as TGTGCCAGCTCACAAGAAATAGGGACGAACACTGAAGCTTTCTTT.

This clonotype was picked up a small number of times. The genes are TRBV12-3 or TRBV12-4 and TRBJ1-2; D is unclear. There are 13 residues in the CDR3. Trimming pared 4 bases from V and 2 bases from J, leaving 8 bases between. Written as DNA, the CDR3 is TGTGCCAGCAGTTCCAATTGGAACTATGGCTACACCTTC. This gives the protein CASSSNWNYGYTF.

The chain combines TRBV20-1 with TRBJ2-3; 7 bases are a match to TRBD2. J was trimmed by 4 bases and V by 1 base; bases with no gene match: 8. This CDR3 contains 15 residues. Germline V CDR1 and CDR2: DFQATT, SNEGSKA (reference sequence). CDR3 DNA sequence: TGCAGTGCTAGAGGAAGCGGGGAGTCTGCAGATACGCAGTATTTT. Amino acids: CSARGSGESADTQYF.